Below are 25 T cell receptor beta chains sequenced from a single sample in a study of T cell responses to AZD1222 COVID-19 vaccine. The data were produced by immunoSEQ multiplex PCR, yet TCRdb's version contains in-frame clones alone and is incomplete. Among about 150,000 clones listed, 75% to 95% were seen once. Sequenced material: peripheral blood, taken on day 0 of AZD1222 vaccination. Receptor source: an adult in good health.

This chain joins TRBV5-5 and TRBJ1-1; 9 bases align to TRBD1. Losses at the gene ends were 3 bases for V and 0 bases for J; bases not matched to a gene: 15. The germline V gene has CDR1 SGHKS and CDR2 YYEKEE (reference sequence). The CDR3 loop spans 19 amino acids. The CDR3 nucleotides are TGTGCCAGCAGCTCCGCCTCTATGAAACAGGGGGCAATGAACACTGAAGCTTTCTTT. It codes for CASSSASMKQGAMNTEAFF.

This chain connects TRBV28 to TRBJ2-1; 10 bases line up with TRBD2. Germline lookup yields CDR1 MDHEN and CDR2 SYDVKM. Unmatched junction bases numbered 14, after V lost 1 base and J lost 2 bases. The CDR3 is 20 residues long. The CDR3 is CASSLFRLAGESHAYNEQFF. As DNA, the CDR3 is TGTGCCAGCAGTTTATTTAGGCTAGCGGGAGAATCCCATGCCTACAATGAGCAGTTCTTC.

This clone was found a few times. The chain couples TRBV7-8 to TRBJ1-1; D perhaps matches TRBD1 (6 bases). The germline gives CDR1 SGHVS, CDR2 FQNEAQ. The CDR3 sequence is 16 residues long. Trimming removed 2 bases from V and 1 base from J, with 14 bases in between. This chain's CDR3 is CASSLPQGYSNTEAFF. In nucleotides, the CDR3 is TGTGCCAGCAGCTTACCACAGGGATACTCGAACACTGAAGCTTTCTTT.

The CDR3 spells CASSVEGGSSYEQYF. CDR3 bases: TGCGCCAGCAGCGTAGAGGGGGGGAGCTCCTACGAGCAGTACTTC. The V and J genes are TRBV4-1 and TRBJ2-7; TRBD2 might be the D (7 bases). The CDR3 contains 15 residues. Germline V gene sequence: CDR1 MGHRA, CDR2 YSYEKL. The germline V and J ends were trimmed by 5 bases and 0 bases, with 14 bases remaining between them.

This chain joins TRBV7-6 and TRBJ1-5; 10 nucleotides agree with TRBD1. V was clipped by 4 bases and J by 4 bases; unmatched bases: 7. The CDR3 loop spans 16 amino acids. Germline assignment: CDR1 SGHVS and CDR2 FNYEAQ. The CDR3: CASSSTTGGINQPQHF. CDR3 bases: TGTGCCAGCAGCTCGACGACAGGGGGCATTAATCAGCCCCAGCATTTT.

This clone was picked up one time. V gene TRBV12-3 or TRBV12-4 combines with J gene TRBJ2-5; TRBD1 is a possible D gene (6 bases). V was pared by 8 bases and J by 5 bases, with 15 bases between. CDR3 size: 13 residues. The CDR3 reads CASGRQARETQYF. As DNA, the CDR3 is TGTGCCAGCGGACGACAGGCGAGGGAGACCCAGTACTTC.

The chain links TRBV11-3 to TRBJ1-3; D is unresolved. This CDR3 is built from 14 residues. The V gene lost 3 bases and the J gene lost 4 bases, with 10 bases spanning the gap. Per germline, CDR1 SGHNT and CDR2 YENEEA. The CDR3 coding sequence is TGTGCCAGCAGCTTGGGCGGGCCCGGAAACACCATATATTTT. It yields the protein CASSLGGPGNTIYF.

The genes are TRBV14 and TRBJ2-1; no clear D gene. This CDR3 is built from 12 residues. The germline CDR1 and CDR2 sequences are SGHDN and FVKESK. V dropped 4 bases and J dropped 9 bases, with 10 bases sitting between them. The DNA of the CDR3 is TGTGCCAGCAGCCTAAGGGTTCCTGAGCAGTTCTTC. Its translation is CASSLRVPEQFF.

As to this clone: This same CDR3 is encoded by further DNA sequences in the sample. This chain's CDR3 is CASSVGRMNTEAFF. For the CDR3, the DNA is TGTGCCAGCAGCGTAGGACGGATGAACACTGAAGCTTTCTTT. The rearrangement joins TRBV9 to TRBJ1-1, with D hard to call. V was pared by 0 bases and J by 0 bases, with 6 bases between. The CDR3 is made up of 14 amino acids. Per germline, CDR1 SGDLS and CDR2 YYNGEE.

This clone was recorded only once. This rearrangement joins TRBV28 to TRBJ2-7; D not certain. Germline CDR1 is MDHEN and CDR2 is SYDVKM. Trimming took 3 bases from V and 5 from J, leaving 11 bases between them. This CDR3 region has 13 residues. The CDR3: CASSFSGLNEQYF. CDR3 nucleotides: TGTGCCAGCAGTTTTTCGGGCCTTAACGAGCAGTACTTC.

The J gene is TRBJ2-3, the V gene TRBV11-3, with TRBD2 identical over 7 bases. The CDR3 spans 14 residues. V lost 4 bases, J lost 4 bases, and 5 bases stayed unmatched. Germline lookup yields CDR1 SGHNT and CDR2 YENEEA. The CDR3 is CASSYNGLADTQYF. CDR3 sequence (DNA): TGTGCCAGCAGCTACAACGGACTAGCAGATACGCAGTATTTT.

The chain recombines TRBV28 with TRBJ2-2; 7 nucleotides agree with TRBD2. Losses at the gene ends were 3 bases for V and 3 bases for J; bases not matched to a gene: 13. The length of the CDR3 is 18 residues. CDR1 and CDR2 from the germline V gene are MDHEN and SYDVKM. CDR3 sequence reads: CASSLGTQREAYTGELFF. The DNA for the CDR3 is TGTGCCAGCAGTTTGGGGACGCAACGGGAGGCCTACACCGGGGAGCTGTTTTTT. Based on the CDR3 plus reference TRBV28 and TRBJ2-2, the full variable domain is DVKVTQSSRYLVKRTGEKVFLECVQDMDHENMFWYRQDPGLGLRLIYFSYDVKMKEKGDIPEGYSVSREKKERFSLILESASTNQTSMYLCASSLGTQREAYTGELFFGEGSRLTVL.

The J gene is TRBJ2-7, the V gene TRBV24-1; 7 nucleotides agree with TRBD2. Germline assignment: CDR1 KGHDR and CDR2 SFDVKD. This CDR3 has 13 amino acids. After removal of 3 bases from V and 2 bases from J, the junction contained 0 bases not matched to a gene. DNA for the CDR3: TGTGCCACCAGTGATAGCGGGGCCTACGAGCAGTACTTC. It translates to CATSDSGAYEQYF.

The chain joins TRBV19 to TRBJ1-1; possible D gene TRBD1, 6 bases. In germline, CDR1 is LNHDA, CDR2 SQIVND (reference sequence). This CDR3 region has 17 residues. With 3 bases removed from V and 4 bases from J, the gap between germline ends came to 21 bases. This chain's CDR3 is CASSMVPGEGYVTEAFF. CDR3 coding DNA: TGTGCCAGTAGTATGGTACCAGGGGAGGGATATGTCACTGAAGCTTTCTTT.

The chain links TRBV6-5 to TRBJ1-2; D is possibly TRBD1 (5 bases). The V end lost 2 bases, the J end lost 5 bases, and 15 bases lay between the germline ends. The CDR3 sequence is 15 residues long. Germline-derived CDR1 and CDR2 are MNHEY and SVGAGI. This CDR3 is CASSYGGFGVYGYTF. DNA of the CDR3: TGTGCCAGCAGTTACGGGGGGTTCGGGGTTTATGGCTACACCTTC.

V is TRBV5-4 and J is TRBJ2-3, with D possibly called TRBD1 or TRBD2 (6 bases each). Deletions cut 2 bases from V and 0 bases from J, with 10 bases between. The germline CDR1 and CDR2 sequences are SGHNT and YYREEE (reference sequence). This CDR3 region has 15 residues. CDR3 coding DNA: TGTGCCAGCAGCTTTGAAGGGGGGAGCACAGATACGCAGTATTTT. Translated: CASSFEGGSTDTQYF.

The chain employs TRBV6-5 and TRBJ1-6; D not certain. V lost 2 bases and J 6 bases, leaving 11 bases between the germline ends. The CDR3 is 15 residues long. Germline V CDR1 and CDR2: MNHEY, SVGAGI. This chain's CDR3 is CASSYGGKPNSPLHF. DNA for the CDR3: TGTGCCAGCAGTTACGGTGGGAAACCTAATTCACCCCTCCACTTT.

The chain combines TRBV6-2 or TRBV6-3 with TRBJ2-3; no clear D gene. Trimming pared 2 bases from V and 0 bases from J, leaving 12 bases between. Germline V gene sequence: CDR1 MNHEY, CDR2 SVGEGT. The CDR3 is made up of 16 amino acids. Here the CDR3 DNA reads TGTGCCAGCAGTTACCCGATACGGGCTAGCACAGATACGCAGTATTTT. Translation gives CASSYPIRASTDTQYF.

On this clone itself: The identical CDR3 is also encoded by other nucleotide sequences in the sample. The V call is TRBV12-3 or TRBV12-4, the J call TRBJ1-1; no reliable D call. The V end was cut by 1 base, the J end by 2 bases, with 2 bases between. The CDR3 has 12 amino acids. The CDR3 reads CASSLGNTEAFF. Written as DNA, the CDR3 is TGTGCCAGCAGTTTAGGAAACACTGAAGCTTTCTTT.

The V gene is TRBV25-1, the J gene TRBJ2-7, with D perhaps TRBD1 or TRBD2 (6 bases each). The ends were cut back, 2 bases at V and 0 bases at J, with 17 bases in the middle. The CDR3 loop spans 17 amino acids. Per germline, CDR1 MGHDK and CDR2 SYGVNS. DNA of the CDR3: TGTGCCAGCAGTGAACACCGGGGGCACGGGGGCTCCTACGAGCAGTACTTC. Encoded protein: CASSEHRGHGGSYEQYF.

V gene TRBV11-2 combines with J gene TRBJ2-5; 11 positions agree with TRBD2. Germline loops: CDR1 SGHAT, CDR2 FQNNGV. With V trimmed by 11 bases and J by 3 bases, 8 bases remained unmatched. The CDR3 spans 14 residues. The CDR3 bases are TGTGCCTCTATTAATAGCGGGAGGGAAGAGACCCAGTACTTC. Translating it yields CASINSGREETQYF.

CDR3: CASSGWPGELFF. CDR3 coding DNA: TGTGCCAGTTCCGGGTGGCCCGGGGAGCTGTTTTTT. The chain joins TRBV12-3 or TRBV12-4 to TRBJ2-2; D remains unclear. Trimming took off 9 bases at V and 6 bases at J, with 11 bases between the two ends. The CDR3 consists of 12 residues.

V gene TRBV28 combines with J gene TRBJ1-1; D gene ambiguous. Looked up from germline, CDR1 is MDHEN and CDR2 is SYDVKM. The V gene lost 6 bases and the J gene lost 1 base, with 6 bases spanning the gap. CDR3 length: 12 residues. CDR3 DNA: TGTGCCAGCAGGGGGAGGAACACTGAAGCTTTCTTT. Protein sequence: CASRGRNTEAFF.

This chain uses TRBV19 with TRBJ1-1; D unresolved. V was pared by 3 bases and J by 5 bases, with 10 bases between. The CDR3 extends over 13 amino acids. In germline, CDR1 is LNHDA, CDR2 SQIVND (reference sequence). The DNA for the CDR3 is TGTGCCAGTAGTATCGCCCCCGGGACTGAAGCTTTCTTT. It specifies CASSIAPGTEAFF.

This clone was counted once. This chain connects TRBV28 to TRBJ1-2, with 10 bases fitting TRBD1. V dropped 3 bases and J dropped 8; count of bases not matched to a gene: 6. CDR1 MDHEN and CDR2 SYDVKM come from the germline V gene. The CDR3 spans 14 residues. The CDR3 region has the DNA TGTGCCAGCAGTTTCTTTGGGACAGGGGAAGGCTACACCTTC. Its protein product is CASSFFGTGEGYTF.